This T cell receptor beta chain derives from a study of blood T cell repertoires in COVID-19. V shed 0 bases and J 5 bases; nucleotides not matched to a gene: 4. Germline CDR1 is MNHEY and CDR2 is SVGAGI. This CDR3 has 16 residues. Repertoires were generated with immunoSEQ multiplex PCR, while TCRdb's copy carries only in-frame clones and drops some. This table has about 100,000 clones, around four fifths appearing once. The TCR was taken from a woman in her seventies with acute or convalescent COVID-19. The V gene is TRBV6-5, the J gene TRBJ2-5; 12 nucleotides agree with TRBD2. What was sequenced was peripheral blood. As DNA, the CDR3 is TGTGCCAGCAGTTACTCCCTAGCGGGGGGGCACGAGACCCAGTACTTC. This encodes CASSYSLAGGHETQYF.